Below are 25 T cell receptor beta chains sequenced from a single sample in a study of immune heterogeneity within non-small cell lung tumors. Bulk tumor genomic DNA, roughly 600 ng per sample, was the template. Several spatially distant biopsies were obtained per primary tumor intraoperatively. Surgery that was curative in intent was performed on patients with untreated, newly diagnosed non-small cell lung cancer. For the TCR beta CDR3, multiplex PCR with 32 V and 13 J primers performed the amplification. Via MiXCR, TCRdb re-called the multiplex PCR reads, giving one row per CDR3 protein. The sample carries some 19,000 distinct CDR3 sequences, approximately 30% recorded once. Material: lung tumor tissue. Source of these receptors: a middle-aged man with non-small cell lung cancer.

As regards this clonotype: The junction and the germline gene differ at one end; a read error may be behind it. The chain carries TRBV6-9 and TRBJ2-2, with D perhaps TRBD2 (6 bases). Germline CDR1 MNHGY, CDR2 SVAAGI. The CDR3 contains 16 residues. The CDR3 is CASSYGGMALTWELFF. The CDR3 DNA follows: TGTGCCAGCAGTTACGGCGGGATGGCTCTCACCTGGGAGCTGTTTTTT.

This clonotype was counted a few times. The V call is TRBV4-3, the J call TRBJ2-1; 10 bases line up with TRBD2. This CDR3 is 16 amino acids long. CDR1 is LGHNA and CDR2 is YSLEER in the germline V gene. V gave up 0 bases and J gave up 6 bases; unmatched junction bases: 5. The CDR3 region has the DNA TGCGCCAGCAGCCAAGATTGGGCTAGCGGGAGCAATGAGCAGTTCTTC. Amino acids: CASSQDWASGSNEQFF.

V usage is TRBV28 and J usage is TRBJ2-1; no definite D call. This CDR3 is built from 10 residues. Germline V lookup: CDR1 MDHEN, CDR2 SYDVKM. Trimming took off 3 bases at V and 12 bases at J, with 6 bases between the two ends. This chain's CDR3 is CASSFKRQFF. Here the CDR3 DNA reads TGTGCCAGCAGTTTCAAGCGGCAGTTCTTC.

This clonotype counts as medium-sized. The chain links TRBV19 to TRBJ2-1; D is possibly TRBD1 (5 bases). Germline V CDR1 and CDR2: LNHDA, SQIVND (reference sequence). This CDR3 has 18 residues. V was clipped by 4 bases and J by 5 bases, with 24 bases between them. The CDR3 is CASSKDPPPIRVHNEQFF. Written as DNA, the CDR3 is TGTGCCAGTAGTAAAGACCCGCCGCCCATCAGGGTACACAATGAGCAGTTCTTC.

The chain combines TRBV7-8 with TRBJ2-5, with D tentatively TRBD1 or TRBD2 (5 bases each). The CDR3 has 14 amino acids. Germline loops: CDR1 SGHVS, CDR2 FQNEAQ. V was pared by 5 bases and J by 3 bases, with 13 bases between. The CDR3, as DNA: TGTGCCAGCAGCCCGGGACCGAACGAAGAGACCCAGTACTTC. It codes for CASSPGPNEETQYF. The variable domain in full, completed from reference TRBV7-8 and TRBJ2-5, reads GAGVSQSPRYKVAKRGQDVALRCDPISGHVSLFWYQQALGQGPEFLTYFQNEAQLDKSGLPSDRFFAERPEGSVSTLKIQRTQQEDSAVYLCASSPGPNEETQYFGPGTRLLVL.

This clonotype has just one count. With a much larger clone just one base away, this may be a read error. The chain links TRBV6-2 or TRBV6-3 to TRBJ2-7; D is perhaps TRBD2 (6 bases). CDR1 is MNHEY, CDR2 SVGEGT, per germline. Trimming took 6 bases from V and 0 from J, leaving 12 bases between them. CDR3 length: 14 amino acids. As DNA, the CDR3 is TGTGCCAGCAGGAGGCGGGATAGCTCCTACGAGCAGTACTTC. Encoded protein: CASRRRDSSYEQYF.

This clonotype was counted ten times or more. This chain uses TRBV20-1 with TRBJ1-2; 8 nucleotides line up with TRBD1. Germline lookup yields CDR1 DFQATT and CDR2 SNEGSKA (reference sequence). J gave up 6 bases and V 0 bases, and 3 bases lay outside the gene matches. The CDR3 is 13 amino acids. CDR3 sequence reads: CSARDGTGHGYTF. The CDR3 nucleotides are TGCAGTGCTAGAGACGGGACAGGACATGGCTACACCTTC.

Worth noting for this clonotype: Possible read error: a much larger clone is one base away. The gene calls are TRBV9 and TRBJ1-1; D is perhaps TRBD1 (5 bases). The CDR3 is 15 residues long. The V and J ends lost 4 bases and 0 bases respectively, with 13 bases between them. CDR1 is SGDLS and CDR2 is YYNGEE in the germline V gene. Here the CDR3 reads CASSPWDRVNTEAFF. The CDR3, as DNA: TGTGCCAGCAGCCCCTGGGACCGGGTGAACACTGAAGCTTTCTTT.

The CDR3 loop reads CASSSGGQGETQYF. The DNA of the CDR3 is TGTGCCAGCAGTTCAGGGGGCCAGGGGGAGACCCAGTACTTC. This chain joins TRBV6-1 and TRBJ2-5; the match to TRBD1 covers 8 bases. J gave up 5 bases and V 5 bases, and 7 bases lay outside the gene matches. Germline V gives CDR1 MNHNS, CDR2 SASEGT. The CDR3 has 14 amino acids.

The rearrangement links TRBV12-3 or TRBV12-4 to TRBJ1-1; maybe TRBD1 (5 bases). CDR3 length: 15 amino acids. Trimming stripped 1 base from V and 1 base from J, with 10 bases between. CDR3 sequence reads: CASSLGWGGNTEAFF. The CDR3 region has the DNA TGTGCCAGCAGTTTAGGTTGGGGGGGGAACACTGAAGCTTTCTTT.

The rearrangement uses TRBV11-3 and TRBJ2-1; possibly TRBD2 for D (6 bases). The V gene's germline CDR1 is SGHNT and CDR2 YENEEA. The CDR3 consists of 14 residues. Between the trimmed V and J ends, which lost 2 bases and 6 bases, there was a span of 11 bases. The CDR3 nucleotides are TGTGCCAGCAGCTTACTGGTCGGGAGCAATGAGCAGTTCTTC. This codes for CASSLLVGSNEQFF.

This clonotype was recorded a few times. The gene calls are TRBV30 and TRBJ2-3, with 14 bases matching TRBD2. This CDR3 has 16 residues. Losses at the gene ends were 4 bases for V and 6 bases for J; bases not matched to a gene: 9. The V gene's germline CDR1 is GTSNPN and CDR2 SVGIG (reference sequence). CDR3 loop: CAWTPGLAGVADTQYF. CDR3 DNA sequence: TGTGCCTGGACACCGGGACTAGCGGGAGTAGCTGATACGCAGTATTTT.

This clonotype came up a few times. The chain employs TRBV5-6 and TRBJ2-7, with D tentatively TRBD1 or TRBD2 (5 bases each). This CDR3 spans 14 amino acids. The germline V gene has CDR1 SGHDT and CDR2 YYEEEE. V gave up 5 bases and J gave up 3 bases, with 15 bases separating them. CDR3 nucleotides: TGTGCCAGCAGTCGCCGGGACCACAACTACGAGCAGTACTTC. Protein: CASSRRDHNYEQYF.

This clonotype was seen a single time. The chain is built from TRBV2 and TRBJ2-6; D gene unclear. This CDR3 is built from 15 residues. Germline CDR1 reads SNHLY; CDR2 reads FYNNEI. V was clipped by 11 bases and J by 0 bases, with 14 bases between them. CDR3 in amino acids: CASKDAFSGANVLTF. DNA for the CDR3: TGTGCCTCCAAGGATGCTTTCTCTGGGGCCAACGTCCTGACTTTC.

This clonotype was observed at least ten times. V gene TRBV15 combines with J gene TRBJ2-7, with 10 positions matching TRBD1. Germline V gene data show CDR1 as LNHNV and CDR2 as YYDKDF (reference sequence). Trimming removed 5 bases from V and 2 bases from J; junction bases left unmatched: 9. The CDR3 sequence is 16 residues long. The CDR3 nucleotides read TGTGCCACCAGCGCGGGGGCCGGGACAGGGGCCTACGAGCAGTACTTC. This sequence encodes CATSAGAGTGAYEQYF.

This clonotype is medium-sized (0.01 to 0.1%). V and J are TRBV30 and TRBJ2-7; D may be TRBD2 (5 bases). The germline V and J ends were trimmed by 8 bases and 6 bases, with 20 bases remaining between them. Germline V lookup: CDR1 GTSNPN, CDR2 SVGIG (reference sequence). This CDR3 has 13 amino acids. CDR3 sequence: CALGPRGGLEQYF. The CDR3 bases are TGTGCCCTCGGTCCCCGAGGAGGTCTCGAGCAGTACTTC. Full variable domain (remainder filled in from reference TRBV30 and TRBJ2-7): SQTIHQWPATLVQPVGSPLSLECTVEGTSNPNLYWYRQAAGRGLQLLFYSVGIGQISSEVPQNLSASRPQDRQFILSSKKLLLSDSGFYLCALGPRGGLEQYFGPGTRLTVT.

This clonotype was counted between two and nine times. The rearrangement links TRBV12-3 or TRBV12-4 to TRBJ2-2; 8 nucleotides match TRBD1. This CDR3 comprises 17 residues. The junction had 11 bases not matched to a gene; V was cut back by 3 bases and J by 5 bases. The CDR3 DNA reads TGTGCCAGCAGTTTTGGAGTGGCCAGGGGGCGAACCGGGGAGCTGTTTTTT. Residues: CASSFGVARGRTGELFF.

In its sample, this clonotype was seen a few times. The gene calls are TRBV19 and TRBJ2-1, with D tentatively TRBD2 (5 bases). Between the trimmed V and J ends, which lost 10 bases and 4 bases, there was a span of 14 bases. CDR3 length: 13 residues. Germline CDR1 reads LNHDA; CDR2 reads SQIVND (reference sequence). CDR3 loop: CATHGDTYNEQFF. CDR3 coding DNA: TGTGCCACCCACGGGGATACGTACAATGAGCAGTTCTTC.

This clonotype was seen more than once but under ten times. The genes are TRBV11-2 and TRBJ1-1, with a weak D call TRBD1 (5 bases). V was shortened by 5 bases and J by 13 bases, with 14 bases between the two germline ends. The CDR3 consists of 11 residues. Germline V gene data show CDR1 as SGHAT and CDR2 as FQNNGV. In nucleotides, the CDR3 is TGTGCCAGCAGCCCAAACAGGTTCGTTTTCTTT. Amino acids: CASSPNRFVFF. Combining the CDR3 with reference TRBV11-2 and TRBJ1-1 gives the whole variable domain EAGVAQSPRYKIIEKRQSVAFWCNPISGHATLYWYQQILGQGPKLLIQFQNNGVVDDSQLPKDRFSAERLKGVDSTLKIQPAKLEDSAVYLCASSPNRFVFFGQGTRLTVV.

The table lists this clonotype with a few counts. The chain recombines TRBV10-3 with TRBJ2-2; D is unclear. The V end lost 3 bases, the J end lost 5 bases, and 1 base lay between the germline ends. The CDR3 totals 11 residues. Germline CDR1 reads ENHRY; CDR2 reads SYGVKD. CDR3 bases: TGTGCCATCAGTGAAACCGGGGAGCTGTTTTTT. Protein: CAISETGELFF.

Regarding this clonotype: A read error may be the cause here, since a much bigger clone is one base away. The rearrangement joins TRBV6-2 or TRBV6-3 to TRBJ1-2; no firm D call. Trimming took 6 bases from V and 6 from J, leaving 14 bases between them. The CDR3 has 13 amino acids. Germline V lookup: CDR1 MNHEY, CDR2 SVGEGT. CDR3 amino acids: CASRAERVHGYTF. The CDR3 bases are TGTGCCAGCAGGGCGGAAAGGGTCCATGGCTACACCTTC.

The rearrangement links TRBV19 to TRBJ2-3, with 11 positions matching TRBD2. There are 15 residues in the CDR3. Germline CDR1 reads LNHDA; CDR2 reads SQIVND (reference sequence). Trimming at V came to 4 bases and at J to 4 bases, leaving 4 bases not matched to a gene. DNA for the CDR3: TGTGCCAGTAGTAGTAGCGGGAGGGCTCCAGATACGCAGTATTTT. Amino acids: CASSSSGRAPDTQYF. Using reference TRBV19 and TRBJ2-3 for the parts outside the CDR3, the full variable domain is DGGITQSPKYLFRKEGQNVTLSCEQNLNHDAMYWYRQDPGQGLRLIYYSQIVNDFQKGDIAEGYSVSREKKESFPLTVTSAQKNPTAFYLCASSSSGRAPDTQYFGPGTRLTVL.

This clonotype came up many times. The rearrangement uses TRBV6-6 and TRBJ2-7, with D unclear. The CDR3 contains 14 residues. The V end was cut by 2 bases, the J end by 4 bases, with 12 bases between. Germline lookup yields CDR1 MNHNY and CDR2 SVGAGI (reference sequence). CDR3 DNA sequence: TGTGCCAGCAGTTACGGGAACCGGGCGTACGAGCAGTACTTC. As protein: CASSYGNRAYEQYF.

The V call is TRBV19, the J call TRBJ2-7, with 9 bases lining up with TRBD1. The CDR3 is 14 residues long. CDR1 is LNHDA, CDR2 SQIVND, per germline (reference sequence). The V and J ends lost 9 bases and 3 bases, in that order; junction bases with no gene match: 9. The CDR3 nucleotides are TGTGCCAGCACTTTCACAGGGGGCAACTACGAGCAGTACTTC. Its translation: CASTFTGGNYEQYF.

This clonotype was detected many times. The chain has TRBV12-3 or TRBV12-4 and TRBJ1-6, with D perhaps TRBD1 (5 bases). Trimming took 1 base from V and 16 from J, leaving 8 bases between them. The CDR3 loop spans 11 amino acids. CDR3 protein: CASSLGQLLHF. The CDR3 DNA is TGTGCCAGCAGTTTAGGACAGCTTCTCCACTTT.